This T cell receptor beta chain appears in the sequencing data of a study of T cell changes during pregnancy in multiple sclerosis. Germline values: CDR1 MNHNY, CDR2 SVGAGI (reference sequence). The CDR3 covers 10 residues. The V gene lost 6 bases and the J gene lost 6 bases, with 3 bases spanning the gap. Sequenced by immunoSEQ multiplex PCR; TCRdb stores in-frame clones only, minus some. The sample lists 65,000 to 95,000 clones, under 95% seen once, with about 2.5% in the top ten. The J gene is TRBJ1-3, the V gene TRBV6-6; D gene unclear. The source is a female donor in good health, enrolled as a control in a pregnancy study. This material consisted of peripheral blood, taken after pregnancy. The CDR3 DNA reads as TGTGCCAGCAGACAAAACACCATATATTTT. Translation gives CASRQNTIYF.